This TCR beta chain came from a study of T cell changes during pregnancy in multiple sclerosis. The table came from immunoSEQ multiplex PCR; TCRdb's copy has only in-frame clones and leaves some out. The sample shows approximately 88,000 clones, almost 95% of them seen only once. The V end was cut by 2 bases, the J end by 2 bases, with 7 bases between. The CDR3 runs 14 residues. CDR1 and CDR2 from the germline V gene are MGHRA and YSYEKL. This rearrangement joins TRBV4-1 to TRBJ2-1; no firm D call. This receptor was taken from a female donor with multiple sclerosis, enrolled in a pregnancy study. The sequences come from peripheral blood, collected in the third trimester of pregnancy. CDR3 DNA: TGCGCCAGCAGCCAACTACTAACCTACAATGAGCAGTTCTTC. This codes for CASSQLLTYNEQFF.